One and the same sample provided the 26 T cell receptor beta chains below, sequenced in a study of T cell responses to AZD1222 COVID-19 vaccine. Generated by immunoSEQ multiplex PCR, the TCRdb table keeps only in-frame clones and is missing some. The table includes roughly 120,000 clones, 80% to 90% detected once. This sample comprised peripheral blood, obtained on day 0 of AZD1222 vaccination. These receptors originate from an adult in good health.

Here the CDR3 reads CASLQTATYNSPLHF. DNA for the CDR3: TGTGCCAGCCTCCAGACAGCAACCTATAATTCACCCCTCCACTTT. The V and J genes are TRBV6-5 and TRBJ1-6, with a tentative D call TRBD1 (5 bases). The germline V gene encodes CDR1 MNHEY and CDR2 SVGAGI. V was trimmed by 8 bases and J by 2 bases, leaving 13 bases between them. This CDR3 has 15 amino acids.

The CDR3 loop reads CASRQDRGGNEQFF. DNA for the CDR3: TGTGCCAGCAGGCAGGACAGGGGTGGAAATGAGCAGTTCTTC. The V gene is TRBV6-5, the J gene TRBJ2-1, with 9 bases identical to TRBD1. Losses at the gene ends were 6 bases for V and 7 bases for J; bases not matched to a gene: 7. The CDR3 has 14 residues. Germline V gene sequence: CDR1 MNHEY, CDR2 SVGAGI.

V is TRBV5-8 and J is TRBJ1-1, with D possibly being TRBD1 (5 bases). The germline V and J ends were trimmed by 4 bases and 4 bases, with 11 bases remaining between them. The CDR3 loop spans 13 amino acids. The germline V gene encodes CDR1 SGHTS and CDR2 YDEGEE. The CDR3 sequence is CASSLTRGTEAFF. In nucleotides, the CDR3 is TGTGCCAGCAGCCTAACGAGGGGCACTGAAGCTTTCTTT.

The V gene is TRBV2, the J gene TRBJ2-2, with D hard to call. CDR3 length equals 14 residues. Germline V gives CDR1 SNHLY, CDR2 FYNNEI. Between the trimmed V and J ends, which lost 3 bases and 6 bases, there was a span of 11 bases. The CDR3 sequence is CASSETNWAGELFF. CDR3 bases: TGTGCCAGCAGTGAGACGAATTGGGCCGGGGAGCTGTTTTTT.

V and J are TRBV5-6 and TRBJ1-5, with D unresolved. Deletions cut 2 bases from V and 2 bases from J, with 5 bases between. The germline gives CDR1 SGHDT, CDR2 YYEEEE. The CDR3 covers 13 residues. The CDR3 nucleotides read TGTGCCAGCAGCTTAGCCGGCAATCAGCCCCAGCATTTT. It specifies CASSLAGNQPQHF.

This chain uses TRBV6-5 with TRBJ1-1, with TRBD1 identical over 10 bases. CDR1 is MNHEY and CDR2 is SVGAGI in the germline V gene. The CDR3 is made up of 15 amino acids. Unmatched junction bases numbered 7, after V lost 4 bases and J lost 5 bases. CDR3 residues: CASSSPGQGMTEAFF. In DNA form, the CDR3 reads TGTGCCAGCAGTTCGCCGGGACAGGGGATGACTGAAGCTTTCTTT.

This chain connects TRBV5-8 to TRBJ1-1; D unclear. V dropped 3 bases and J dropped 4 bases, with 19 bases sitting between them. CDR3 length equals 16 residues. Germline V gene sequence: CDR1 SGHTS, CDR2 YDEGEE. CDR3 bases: TGTGCCAGCAGCTCACCCCTGGGCACCCCGTTCACTGAAGCTTTCTTT. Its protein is CASSSPLGTPFTEAFF.

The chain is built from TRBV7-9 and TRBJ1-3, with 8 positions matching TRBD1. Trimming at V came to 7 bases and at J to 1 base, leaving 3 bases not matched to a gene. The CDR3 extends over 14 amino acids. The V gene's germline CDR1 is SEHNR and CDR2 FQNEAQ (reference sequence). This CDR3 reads CASNRQGSGNTIYF. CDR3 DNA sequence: TGTGCCAGCAACCGACAGGGGTCTGGAAACACCATATATTTT.

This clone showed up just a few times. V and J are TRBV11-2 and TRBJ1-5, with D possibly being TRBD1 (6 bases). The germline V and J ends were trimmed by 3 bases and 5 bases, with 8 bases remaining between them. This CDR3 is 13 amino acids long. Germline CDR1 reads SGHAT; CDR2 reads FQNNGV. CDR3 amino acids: CASSFAGDQPQHF. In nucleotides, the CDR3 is TGTGCCAGCAGCTTCGCAGGGGATCAGCCCCAGCATTTT.

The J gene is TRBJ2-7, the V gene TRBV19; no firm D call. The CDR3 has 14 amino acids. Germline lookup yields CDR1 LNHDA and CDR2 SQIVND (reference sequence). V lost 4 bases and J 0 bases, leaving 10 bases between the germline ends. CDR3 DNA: TGTGCCAGTAGTAGGGCGGCTAGCTCCTACGAGCAGTACTTC. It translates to CASSRAASSYEQYF.

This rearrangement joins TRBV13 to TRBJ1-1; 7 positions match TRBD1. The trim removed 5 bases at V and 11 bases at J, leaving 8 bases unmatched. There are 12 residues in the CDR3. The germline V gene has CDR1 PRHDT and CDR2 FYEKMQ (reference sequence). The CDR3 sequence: CASSRPGQRAFF. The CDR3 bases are TGTGCCAGCAGCAGGCCGGGACAGCGGGCTTTCTTT.

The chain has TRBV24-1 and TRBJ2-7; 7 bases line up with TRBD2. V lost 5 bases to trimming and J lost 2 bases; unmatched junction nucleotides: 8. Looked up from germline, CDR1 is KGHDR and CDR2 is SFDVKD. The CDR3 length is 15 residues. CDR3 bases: TGTGCCACCAGTGGGGGTCTAGCGGACGCCTACGAGCAGTACTTC. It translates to CATSGGLADAYEQYF.

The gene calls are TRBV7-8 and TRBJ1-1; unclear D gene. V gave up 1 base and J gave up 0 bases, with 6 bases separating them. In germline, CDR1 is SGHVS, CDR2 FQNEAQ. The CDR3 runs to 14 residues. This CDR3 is CASSLGIVNTEAFF. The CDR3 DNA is TGTGCCAGCAGCTTAGGCATAGTGAACACTGAAGCTTTCTTT.

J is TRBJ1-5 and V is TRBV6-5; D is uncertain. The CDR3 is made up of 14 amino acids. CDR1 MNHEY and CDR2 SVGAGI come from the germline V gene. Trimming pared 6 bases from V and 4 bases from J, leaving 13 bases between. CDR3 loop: CASSRASANQPQHF. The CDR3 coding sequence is TGTGCCAGCAGCCGGGCCTCTGCTAATCAGCCCCAGCATTTT.

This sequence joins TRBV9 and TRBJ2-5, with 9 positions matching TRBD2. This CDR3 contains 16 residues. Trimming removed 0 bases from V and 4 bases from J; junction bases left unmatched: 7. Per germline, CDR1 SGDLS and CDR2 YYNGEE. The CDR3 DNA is TGTGCCAGCAGCGTAGGTTTCGCAGCGGGGGGAGAGACCCAGTACTTC. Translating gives CASSVGFAAGGETQYF. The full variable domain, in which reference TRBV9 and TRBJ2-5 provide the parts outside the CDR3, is DSGVTQTPKHLITATGQRVTLRCSPRSGDLSVYWYQQSLDQGLQFLIQYYNGEERAKGNILERFSAQQFPDLHSELNLSSLELGDSALYFCASSVGFAAGGETQYFGPGTRLLVL.

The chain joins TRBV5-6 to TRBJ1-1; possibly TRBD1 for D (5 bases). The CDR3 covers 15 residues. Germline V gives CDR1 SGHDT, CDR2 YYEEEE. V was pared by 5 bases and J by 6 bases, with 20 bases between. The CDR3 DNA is TGTGCCAGCAGTGCCAGGGAGGCCACCTGGTCTGAAGCTTTCTTT. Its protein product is CASSAREATWSEAFF. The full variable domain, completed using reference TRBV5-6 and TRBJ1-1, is DAGVTQSPTHLIKTRGQQVTLRCSPKSGHDTVSWYQQALGQGPQFIFQYYEEEERQRGNFPDRFSGHQFPNYSSELNVNALLLGDSALYLCASSAREATWSEAFFGQGTRLTVV.

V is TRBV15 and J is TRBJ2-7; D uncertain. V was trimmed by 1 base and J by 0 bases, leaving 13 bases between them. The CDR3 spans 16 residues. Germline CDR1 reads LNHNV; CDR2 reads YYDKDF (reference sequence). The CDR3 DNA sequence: TGTGCCACCAGCAGAGGTTTGGGTGGATACTCCTACGAGCAGTACTTC. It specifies CATSRGLGGYSYEQYF.

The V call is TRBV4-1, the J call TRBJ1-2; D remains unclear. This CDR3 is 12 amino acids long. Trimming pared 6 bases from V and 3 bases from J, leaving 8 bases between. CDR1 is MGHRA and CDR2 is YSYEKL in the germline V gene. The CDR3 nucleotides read TGCGCCAGCAGTAACAGTGACTATGGCTACACCTTC. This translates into CASSNSDYGYTF.

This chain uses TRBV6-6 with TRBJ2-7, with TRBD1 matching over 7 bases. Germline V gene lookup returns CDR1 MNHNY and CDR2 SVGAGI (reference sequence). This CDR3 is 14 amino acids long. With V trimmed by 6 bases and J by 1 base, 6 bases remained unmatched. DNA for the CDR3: TGTGCCAGCAGCCGGGGACAGCCGTCCTACGAGCAGTACTTC. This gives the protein CASSRGQPSYEQYF.

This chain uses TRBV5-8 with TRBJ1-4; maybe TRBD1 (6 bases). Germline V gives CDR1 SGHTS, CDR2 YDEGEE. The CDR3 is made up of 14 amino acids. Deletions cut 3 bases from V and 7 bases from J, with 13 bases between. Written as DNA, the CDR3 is TGTGCCAGCAGCTCGGACAGTCTTCCTGAAAAACTGTTTTTT. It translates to CASSSDSLPEKLFF.

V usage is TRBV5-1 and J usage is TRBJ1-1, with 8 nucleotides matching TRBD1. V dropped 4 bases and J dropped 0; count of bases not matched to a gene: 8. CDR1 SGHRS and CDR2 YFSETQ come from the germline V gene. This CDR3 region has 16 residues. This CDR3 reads CASSAGQGSMNTEAFF. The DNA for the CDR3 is TGCGCCAGCAGCGCAGGACAGGGTTCTATGAACACTGAAGCTTTCTTT.

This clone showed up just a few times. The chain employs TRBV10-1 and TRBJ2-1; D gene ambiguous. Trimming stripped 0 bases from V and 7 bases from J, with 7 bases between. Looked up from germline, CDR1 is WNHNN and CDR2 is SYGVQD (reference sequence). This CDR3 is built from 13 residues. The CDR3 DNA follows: TGCGCCAGCAGTGAGTCATCGAGGAATGAGCAGTTCTTC. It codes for CASSESSRNEQFF.

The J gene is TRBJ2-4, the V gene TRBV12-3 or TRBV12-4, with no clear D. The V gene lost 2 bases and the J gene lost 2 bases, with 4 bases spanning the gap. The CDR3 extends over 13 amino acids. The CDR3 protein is CASSLSTKNIQYF. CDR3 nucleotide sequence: TGTGCCAGCAGTTTATCGACCAAAAACATTCAGTACTTC.

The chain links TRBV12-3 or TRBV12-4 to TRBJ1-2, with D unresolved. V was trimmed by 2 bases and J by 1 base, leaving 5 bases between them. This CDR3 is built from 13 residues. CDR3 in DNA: TGTGCCAGCAGTTTACAGGTTAACTATGGCTACACCTTC. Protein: CASSLQVNYGYTF.

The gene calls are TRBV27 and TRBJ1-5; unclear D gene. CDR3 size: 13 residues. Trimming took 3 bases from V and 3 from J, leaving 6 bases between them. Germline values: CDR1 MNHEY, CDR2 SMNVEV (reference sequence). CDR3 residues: CASSFQANQPQHF. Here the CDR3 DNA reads TGTGCCAGCAGTTTTCAGGCCAATCAGCCCCAGCATTTT.

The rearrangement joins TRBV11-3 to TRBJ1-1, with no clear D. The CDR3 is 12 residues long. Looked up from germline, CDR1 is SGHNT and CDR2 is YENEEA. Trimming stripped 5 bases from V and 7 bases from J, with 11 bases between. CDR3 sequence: CASSHRTGEAFF. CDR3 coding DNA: TGTGCCAGCAGCCACCGGACGGGTGAAGCTTTCTTT.